These 26 T cell receptor beta chains came from one sample sequenced in a study of control samples from healthy donors and cancer patients. Method: immunoSEQ multiplex PCR; TCRdb's copy keeps in-frame clones and lacks some. The table lists 150,000 to 200,000 clones, about 94% of them singletons. What was sequenced was PBMCs. All receptors come from a man aged 60 to 69 with colorectal cancer.

This rearrangement joins TRBV27 to TRBJ1-4; 9 positions match TRBD1. V was clipped by 5 bases and J by 7 bases; unmatched bases: 8. Germline V gene lookup returns CDR1 MNHEY and CDR2 SMNVEV (reference sequence). There are 15 residues in the CDR3. The CDR3 DNA follows: TGTGCCAGCAGTCCCGGGACAGGGTTGGGTGAAAAACTGTTTTTT. It yields the protein CASSPGTGLGEKLFF.

This chain links TRBV29-1 with TRBJ2-7; D may be TRBD1 or TRBD2 (6 bases each). Per the germline V gene, CDR1 is SQVTM and CDR2 is ANQGSEA. The germline V and J ends were trimmed by 5 bases and 4 bases, with 18 bases remaining between them. This CDR3 region has 14 residues. The DNA for the CDR3 is TGCAGCGTTCGGCCGGGGGCAGGGGAATACGAGCAGTACTTC. Amino acid sequence: CSVRPGAGEYEQYF.

This chain links TRBV6-5 with TRBJ1-2; 8 bases map to TRBD1. The germline gives CDR1 MNHEY, CDR2 SVGAGI. The CDR3 has 15 residues. Trimming cost V 7 bases and J 4 bases; bases outside gene matches: 11. The chain's CDR3 is CASNRIPGQGYGYTF. In DNA form, the CDR3 reads TGTGCCAGCAATCGCATCCCCGGACAGGGCTATGGCTACACCTTC.

The chain couples TRBV19 to TRBJ1-1, with 7 bases matching TRBD1. The CDR3 length is 16 residues. Germline V CDR1 and CDR2: LNHDA, SQIVND (reference sequence). V was clipped by 2 bases and J by 1 base; unmatched bases: 7. CDR3 nucleotide sequence: TGTGCCAGTAGTATACAGGGGGTGCACTCGAACACTGAAGCTTTCTTT. Amino acids: CASSIQGVHSNTEAFF.

V gene TRBV6-2 or TRBV6-3 combines with J gene TRBJ1-6, with D hard to call. There are 13 residues in the CDR3. Trimming left V 4 bases short and J 13 bases short, with 14 bases between. Per the germline V gene, CDR1 is MNHEY and CDR2 is SVGEGT. CDR3 sequence: CASSSNDPTPLHF. CDR3 nucleotides: TGTGCCAGCAGTTCCAACGACCCCACGCCCCTCCACTTT.

The rearrangement links TRBV6-6 to TRBJ2-3; TRBD1 aligns across 8 bases. The CDR3 is made up of 15 amino acids. The germline V gene has CDR1 MNHNY and CDR2 SVGAGI (reference sequence). V was clipped by 6 bases and J by 9 bases; unmatched bases: 14. Written as DNA, the CDR3 is TGTGCCAGCAGCCGACAAGGACAGGGAAGGGGGACGCAGTATTTT. This sequence encodes CASSRQGQGRGTQYF.

J is TRBJ1-2 and V is TRBV5-6, with a weak D call TRBD1 (6 bases). Germline CDR1 reads SGHDT; CDR2 reads YYEEEE. The CDR3 length is 13 residues. The V end was cut by 1 base, the J end by 8 bases, with 12 bases between. The chain's CDR3 is CASSLKQGRGYTF. CDR3 in DNA: TGTGCCAGCAGCTTGAAACAGGGCAGAGGCTACACCTTC.

This chain joins TRBV27 and TRBJ2-2, with TRBD1 matching over 8 bases. Germline CDR1 is MNHEY and CDR2 is SMNVEV (reference sequence). This CDR3 has 15 amino acids. V dropped 2 bases and J dropped 3; count of bases not matched to a gene: 2. In nucleotides, the CDR3 is TGTGCCAGCAGTTTAGACAGGGGATACACCGGGGAGCTGTTTTTT. Translating gives CASSLDRGYTGELFF.

The V and J genes are TRBV19 and TRBJ2-3; TRBD1 agrees at 8 bases. After removal of 0 bases from V and 4 bases from J, the junction contained 3 bases not matched to a gene. Germline CDR1 reads LNHDA; CDR2 reads SQIVND (reference sequence). CDR3 length: 15 amino acids. Here the CDR3 DNA reads TGTGCCAGTAGTATAGAAACAGGGGGGTCAGATACGCAGTATTTT. This codes for CASSIETGGSDTQYF.

V usage is TRBV25-1 and J usage is TRBJ2-4, with a weak D call TRBD2 (7 bases). The V and J ends lost 3 bases and 0 bases respectively, with 9 bases between them. The CDR3 contains 15 residues. CDR1 and CDR2 from the germline V gene are MGHDK and SYGVNS. The CDR3 DNA reads as TGTGCCAGCAGTGAGGGGGGGGCAGCCAAAAACATTCAGTACTTC. Translation: CASSEGGAAKNIQYF.

J is TRBJ2-2 and V is TRBV11-2; D uncertain. In germline, CDR1 is SGHAT, CDR2 FQNNGV. V dropped 2 bases and J dropped 5 bases, with 6 bases sitting between them. The CDR3 length is 13 residues. CDR3 coding DNA: TGTGCCAGCAGCTTAACGGTAACCGGGGAGCTGTTTTTT. Protein product: CASSLTVTGELFF.

V and J are TRBV10-2 and TRBJ2-1; 9 bases map to TRBD1. CDR1 and CDR2 (germline): WSHSY, SAAADI. CDR3 length: 14 residues. J was trimmed by 8 bases and V by 4 bases; bases with no gene match: 6. The CDR3 protein is CASSGTGVYDEQFF. The DNA for the CDR3 is TGCGCCAGCAGTGGGACAGGGGTATACGATGAGCAGTTCTTC.

The chain joins TRBV7-2 to TRBJ2-7; maybe TRBD1 (5 bases). Germline CDR1 is SGHTA and CDR2 is FQGNSA. The CDR3 has 18 amino acids. Trimming removed 2 bases at V and 0 bases at J, with 20 bases between. In nucleotides, the CDR3 is TGTGCCAGCAGCTTAAGGATTGTCCTCGGCGACAGCTCCTACGAGCAGTACTTC. Its protein is CASSLRIVLGDSSYEQYF.

This chain links TRBV29-1 with TRBJ1-1; 7 bases fit TRBD1. Germline V gene lookup returns CDR1 SQVTM and CDR2 ANQGSEA. Trimming cost V 8 bases and J 1 base; bases outside gene matches: 4. The CDR3 covers 12 residues. The CDR3 sequence is CSIRQGNTEAFF. The CDR3 DNA follows: TGCAGCATAAGACAGGGGAACACTGAAGCTTTCTTT.

The V gene is TRBV3-1 (or the pseudogene TRBV3-2), the J gene TRBJ1-3; no clear D. This CDR3 is 14 amino acids long. Trimming shortened V by 0 bases and J by 3 bases, and 6 bases separated the two germline ends. The germline V gene encodes CDR1 LGHDT and CDR2 YNNKEL (reference sequence). The CDR3 reads CASSQDHDGNTIYF. The CDR3 DNA reads TGTGCCAGCAGCCAAGATCACGATGGAAACACCATATATTTT.

Concerning this clone: Other DNA sequences in this specimen translate into the identical CDR3. The chain joins TRBV5-1 to TRBJ2-5; D possibly corresponds to TRBD1 (5 bases). V lost 3 bases, J lost 5 bases, and 5 bases lay in between. CDR3 length: 11 amino acids. The germline V gene encodes CDR1 SGHRS and CDR2 YFSETQ. In DNA form, the CDR3 reads TGCGCCAGCAGCTCAGGGGAGACCCAGTACTTC. Encoded protein: CASSSGETQYF. Based on the CDR3 plus reference TRBV5-1 and TRBJ2-5, the full variable domain is KAGVTQTPRYLIKTRGQQVTLSCSPISGHRSVSWYQQTPGQGLQFLFEYFSETQRNKGNFPGRFSGRQFSNSRSEMNVSTLELGDSALYLCASSSGETQYFGPGTRLLVL.

The V call is TRBV5-1, the J call TRBJ2-2, with a weak D call TRBD1 (6 bases). Germline-derived CDR1 and CDR2 are SGHRS and YFSETQ. The ends were cut back, 2 bases at V and 6 bases at J, with 17 bases in the middle. CDR3 length: 16 residues. CDR3 sequence reads: CASSLQDRAGAGELFF. CDR3 sequence (DNA): TGCGCCAGCAGCTTACAGGACAGAGCTGGGGCCGGGGAGCTGTTTTTT.

The chain joins TRBV30 to TRBJ1-3, with unresolved D. The V and J ends lost 0 bases and 0 bases respectively, with 9 bases between them. The CDR3 consists of 15 residues. CDR1 is GTSNPN and CDR2 is SVGIG in the germline V gene (reference sequence). The CDR3 sequence: CAWSVHRGSGNTIYF. CDR3 coding DNA: TGTGCCTGGAGTGTCCACCGTGGCTCTGGAAACACCATATATTTT.

The chain couples TRBV7-2 to TRBJ2-3; D is ambiguous. The CDR3 covers 17 residues. Germline CDR1 reads SGHTA; CDR2 reads FQGNSA. Trimming took 1 base from V and 1 from J, leaving 15 bases between them. CDR3 DNA sequence: TGTGCCAGCAGCTTAGTTCTGTTAGGTTCCGGCACAGATACGCAGTATTTT. This codes for CASSLVLLGSGTDTQYF.

The chain uses TRBV15 and TRBJ2-7; D unclear. CDR3 length equals 14 residues. Trimming shortened V by 0 bases and J by 4 bases, and 10 bases separated the two germline ends. CDR1 LNHNV and CDR2 YYDKDF come from the germline V gene (reference sequence). The CDR3, as DNA: TGTGCCACCAGCAGAGAGCGGAAGTCATACGAGCAGTACTTC. This sequence encodes CATSRERKSYEQYF.

The rearrangement uses TRBV18 and TRBJ2-7, with 10 bases identical to TRBD1. CDR3 length: 15 amino acids. CDR1 KGHSH and CDR2 LQKENI come from the germline V gene. Losses at the gene ends were 3 bases for V and 6 bases for J; bases not matched to a gene: 8. CDR3 DNA: TGTGCCAGCTCACCCTCGGGACAGGGGTATCTCGAGCAGTACTTC. Amino acids: CASSPSGQGYLEQYF.

The gene calls are TRBV28 and TRBJ2-5; TRBD1 aligns across 9 bases. V lost 4 bases, J lost 4 bases, and 7 bases stayed unmatched. The CDR3 covers 15 residues. Germline-derived CDR1 and CDR2 are MDHEN and SYDVKM. This CDR3 reads CASSSGGQGRETQYF. The CDR3 bases are TGTGCCAGCAGTTCCGGGGGACAGGGACGAGAGACCCAGTACTTC.

The J gene is TRBJ1-4, the V gene TRBV3-1 (or the pseudogene TRBV3-2); D may be TRBD1 (6 bases). V was clipped by 1 base and J by 6 bases, with 15 bases between them. Germline assignment: CDR1 LGHDT and CDR2 YNNKEL (reference sequence). The CDR3 loop spans 16 amino acids. Written as DNA, the CDR3 is TGTGCCAGCAGCCAAGGCGGCAGGGGATCCTATGAAAAACTGTTTTTT. This translates into CASSQGGRGSYEKLFF.

The rearrangement joins TRBV5-1 to TRBJ2-1, with D perhaps matching TRBD1 (5 bases). Trimming pared 4 bases from V and 5 bases from J, leaving 19 bases between. Germline assignment: CDR1 SGHRS and CDR2 YFSETQ. CDR3 length equals 16 residues. The DNA of the CDR3 is TGCGCCAGCAGCGAACAGGCCTCAACAACGAACAATGAGCAGTTCTTC. Encoded protein: CASSEQASTTNNEQFF.

This rearrangement joins TRBV5-1 to TRBJ2-5, with 9 bases matching TRBD1. This CDR3 comprises 14 residues. Germline values: CDR1 SGHRS, CDR2 YFSETQ. V lost 4 bases to trimming and J lost 4 bases; unmatched junction nucleotides: 5. In DNA, the CDR3 is TGCGCCAGCAGCCAGGGACAGGGTAGAGAGACCCAGTACTTC. Translated, it gives CASSQGQGRETQYF.

This chain links TRBV14 with TRBJ2-2; unclear D gene. Germline-derived CDR1 and CDR2 are SGHDN and FVKESK. Between the trimmed V and J ends, which lost 0 bases and 5 bases, there was a span of 4 bases. This CDR3 comprises 13 residues. The DNA for the CDR3 is TGTGCCAGCAGCCAAGAACAGACCGGGGAGCTGTTTTTT. Its protein is CASSQEQTGELFF.